This T cell receptor (beta chain) came from a study of CD8+ T cells in alopecia areata. From PBMCs, CD4+ and CD8+ T cells were sorted. Overall study results and limits: Clonality in lesional scalp, especially alopecia totalis/universalis, exceeded that of normal scalp. Clarity of TCR sharing across patients fell short of that in mice, possibly HLA-related.

In this sample, this clone turned up a few times. Antigen specificity is unknown. Reverse transcribed after extraction, RNA yielded cDNA as the sequencing template. TCRdb's table, derived via immunoSEQ multiplex PCR, lists solely in-frame clones and lacks some. In the table there are 110,000 or so clones, roughly 68% of which are singletons. Germline loops: CDR1 SGHRS, CDR2 YFSETQ. The CDR3 length is 14 residues. V dropped 4 bases and J dropped 5; count of bases not matched to a gene: 4. Material: CD4+ T cells sorted from blood. The chain has TRBV5-1 and TRBJ1-1; 11 bases align to TRBD1. The sequence was collected from a human donor in good health. This chain's CDR3 is CASSKDRGQTEAFF. CDR3 sequence (DNA): TGCGCCAGCAGCAAGGACAGGGGGCAAACTGAAGCTTTCTTT.